This TCR beta chain was found in a study of blood T cells in healthy people across ages. Findings and limits, study-wide: Donor CMV status was unknown, possibly confounding expanded clonotype changes.

The CDR3 totals 14 residues. Trimming removed 5 bases at V and 7 bases at J, with 14 bases between. Germline V gives CDR1 KGHDR, CDR2 SFDVKD. About this clonotype itself: Its antigen remains unidentified.

The second PCR ran about 6 to 11 cycles with a sample-barcoded 5' primer and J-beta primers. TCRdb re-called the 5' RACE reads with MiXCR, one entry per CDR3 protein. The data show 1.5 million to 2 million distinct CDR3 sequences, around 50% seen once. The clonotype comes from a woman aged 35 to 49 in good health. Sequencing was performed on blood. The J gene is TRBJ2-1, the V gene TRBV24-1; D remains ambiguous. This CDR3 reads CATSVVGSRNEQFF. DNA for the CDR3: TGTGCCACCAGTGTTGTGGGGTCCAGGAATGAGCAGTTCTTC.